This T cell receptor beta chain comes out of a study of CD8 T cells in Susac syndrome. In regard to this clonotype: What it recognizes is unknown.

This CDR3 comprises 13 residues. V was pared by 5 bases and J by 6 bases, with 13 bases between. Germline V gives CDR1 MNHEY, CDR2 SMNVEV (reference sequence). Reverse transcription used about 0.5 to 1 ug RNA and random hexamers. Across 54 Vbeta and 13 Jbeta, TCR beta CDR3 was amplified with immunoSEQ multiplex PCR. Via MiXCR, TCRdb re-called the immunoSEQ multiplex PCR reads, giving one row per CDR3 protein. The data contain approximately 280,000 distinct CDR3 sequences, 70% to 90% of them singletons. Findings and caveats of the study: It was acknowledged by the study that relatively few individuals were included in its TCR sequencing and HLA analysis.

This sequence joins TRBV27 and TRBJ1-1, with D maybe TRBD1 (5 bases). The receptor's source is a human donor with multiple sclerosis. Sequenced sample: CD8+ T cells from PBMCs. The DNA of the CDR3 is TGTGCCAGCAGTCTCGGGGGATACGCTGAAGCTTTCTTT. Encoded protein: CASSLGGYAEAFF.